The 16 T cell receptor beta chains presented below share a single source sample, sequenced in a study of early T cells in non-severe SARS-CoV-2 infection. Using its own MiXCR run on the 5' RACE reads, TCRdb lists one record per CDR3 protein. The profile shows about 59,000 distinct CDR3 sequences, 10% to 13% of them singletons. Material: whole blood. These receptors all stem from an adult who was a healthcare worker with PCR-confirmed SARS-CoV-2 infection or an uninfected control (not recorded which).

This clonotype was counted between two and nine times. The gene calls are TRBV29-1 and TRBJ2-2; TRBD1 is a possible D gene (5 bases). CDR1 and CDR2 (germline): SQVTM, ANQGSEA. The CDR3 has 16 amino acids. V lost 7 bases to trimming and J lost 3 bases, with 21 bases between them. The CDR3 bases are TGCAGCGCCACGGTAGGGGTTGGAATTTACACCGGGGAGCTGTTTTTT. It codes for CSATVGVGIYTGELFF.

The table lists this clonotype with many counts. This chain links TRBV3-1 with TRBJ1-2, with 7 bases matching TRBD1. Germline V gene lookup returns CDR1 LGHDT and CDR2 YNNKEL (reference sequence). CDR3 size: 15 residues. V lost 4 bases, J lost 4 bases, and 9 bases stayed unmatched. The CDR3 region has the DNA TGTGCCAGCAGCCCAAGACTGGACAGGAGCTATGGCTACACCTTC. Its translation: CASSPRLDRSYGYTF. The entire variable domain, with the rest obtained from reference TRBV3-1 and TRBJ1-2, is as follows: DTAVSQTPKYLVTQMGNDKSIKCEQNLGHDTMYWYKQDSKKFLKIMFSYNNKELIINETVPNRFSPKSPDKAHLNLHINSLELGDSAVYFCASSPRLDRSYGYTFGSGTRLTVV.

There are a few counts of this clonotype. CDR3 coding DNA: TGCGCCAGCAGCCAAGAGTTTACAGGGTGGAACACTGAAGCTTTCTTT. Protein product: CASSQEFTGWNTEAFF. The gene calls are TRBV4-1 and TRBJ1-1; TRBD1 is a possible D gene (6 bases). V was clipped by 0 bases and J by 1 base, with 12 bases between them. The germline V gene encodes CDR1 MGHRA and CDR2 YSYEKL. This CDR3 is 16 amino acids long.

This clonotype was seen a few times. CDR3 in DNA: TGTGCCAGCAGCCCGAAGGGACAGATCTACAATGAGCAGTTCTTC. As protein: CASSPKGQIYNEQFF. The genes are TRBV7-9 and TRBJ2-1; 7 bases are shared with TRBD1. V lost 5 bases to trimming and J lost 3 bases; unmatched junction nucleotides: 7. In germline, CDR1 is SEHNR, CDR2 FQNEAQ (reference sequence). The CDR3 extends over 15 amino acids.

This clonotype has only a few counts. The chain combines TRBV7-9 with TRBJ2-4, with D possibly TRBD1 on 5 matching bases. This CDR3 has 14 amino acids. The V end was cut by 1 base, the J end by 8 bases, with 12 bases between. The germline gives CDR1 SEHNR, CDR2 FQNEAQ (reference sequence). In DNA form, the CDR3 reads TGTGCCAGCAGCTTAGTCCCAGGGAAAGACATTCAGTACTTC. Translation gives CASSLVPGKDIQYF.

V and J are TRBV30 and TRBJ2-1; TRBD1 or TRBD2 may be the D gene (5 bases each). Germline values: CDR1 GTSNPN, CDR2 SVGIG (reference sequence). V was pared by 3 bases and J by 6 bases, with 21 bases between. This CDR3 region has 16 residues. For the CDR3, the DNA is TGTGCCTGGAGGTTCCCCCGGGACCTACGATCCAATGAGCAGTTCTTC. This codes for CAWRFPRDLRSNEQFF.

This clonotype appeared many times. V is TRBV6-2 or TRBV6-3 and J is TRBJ2-1; 7 bases align to TRBD1. V trimming: 7 bases; J trimming: 3 bases; junction bases outside the gene matches: 6. This CDR3 spans 14 amino acids. Germline CDR1 is MNHEY and CDR2 is SVGEGT. CDR3 loop: CASNPQGIYNEQFF. CDR3 nucleotide sequence: TGTGCCAGCAACCCACAGGGGATCTACAATGAGCAGTTCTTC.

This clonotype has a count of ten or more. V gene TRBV5-5 combines with J gene TRBJ1-4, with a weak D call TRBD1 (6 bases). This CDR3 is 14 amino acids long. The V gene's germline CDR1 is SGHKS and CDR2 YYEKEE (reference sequence). Trimming cost V 3 bases and J 0 bases, with 6 bases left between them. The CDR3 coding sequence is TGTGCCAGCAGCTCAGGGGCAACTAATGAAAAACTGTTTTTT. Translation gives CASSSGATNEKLFF.

This clonotype was observed at least ten times. This chain joins TRBV7-2 and TRBJ1-2; TRBD1 is a possible D gene (5 bases). Germline CDR1 and CDR2: SGHTA and FQGNSA. This CDR3 contains 14 residues. The ends were cut back, 7 bases at V and 5 bases at J, with 17 bases in the middle. CDR3: CASIPIGGGYGYTF. CDR3 coding DNA: TGTGCCAGCATCCCGATCGGGGGAGGTTATGGCTACACCTTC.

This clonotype was detected many times. The chain carries TRBV5-1 and TRBJ2-5, with 7 nucleotides matching TRBD2. The CDR3 contains 14 residues. Trimming cost V 0 bases and J 3 bases; bases outside gene matches: 2. The germline CDR1 and CDR2 sequences are SGHRS and YFSETQ. The CDR3: CASSLGTREETQYF. In DNA form, the CDR3 reads TGCGCCAGCAGCTTGGGGACTAGAGAAGAGACCCAGTACTTC.

This clonotype was picked up many times. V is TRBV19 and J is TRBJ1-1; TRBD1 is a possible D gene (6 bases). CDR1 is LNHDA and CDR2 is SQIVND in the germline V gene (reference sequence). Trimming shortened V by 7 bases and J by 4 bases, and 13 bases separated the two germline ends. The CDR3 runs to 13 residues. The CDR3 bases are TGTGCCAGTAAGAGCGGAGGGGGCACTGAAGCTTTCTTT. It encodes CASKSGGGTEAFF.

This clonotype was detected many times. DNA for the CDR3: TGTGCCAGCAGTGAGAAGGTGAACACTGAAGCTTTCTTT. This encodes CASSEKVNTEAFF. The V gene is TRBV6-1, the J gene TRBJ1-1; no clear D gene. Trimming shortened V by 3 bases and J by 0 bases, and 5 bases separated the two germline ends. Germline-derived CDR1 and CDR2 are MNHNS and SASEGT. This CDR3 region has 13 residues.

This clonotype was seen ten or more times. This sequence joins TRBV5-1 and TRBJ2-1; 10 bases map to TRBD2. This CDR3 comprises 18 residues. Trimming took 0 bases from V and 0 from J; bases not matched to a gene: 6. Germline V gene lookup returns CDR1 SGHRS and CDR2 YFSETQ. CDR3 sequence (DNA): TGCGCCAGCAGCTTGGGAGGACTAGCGGCCAACTCCTACAATGAGCAGTTCTTC. Encoded protein: CASSLGGLAANSYNEQFF.

This clonotype was found many times. The rearrangement joins TRBV12-3 or TRBV12-4 to TRBJ1-1; D call uncertain. The CDR3 is 13 residues long. V lost 4 bases and J 3 bases, leaving 9 bases between the germline ends. This CDR3 reads CASSSVGHTEAFF. The DNA for the CDR3 is TGTGCCAGCAGTTCCGTGGGTCACACTGAAGCTTTCTTT.

Many counts were recorded for this clonotype. The chain carries TRBV5-1 and TRBJ1-2; D ambiguous. Germline CDR1 reads SGHRS; CDR2 reads YFSETQ. The CDR3 sequence is 12 residues long. The ends were cut back, 0 bases at V and 8 bases at J, with 8 bases in the middle. The CDR3 sequence is CASSLGAIGYTF. The DNA of the CDR3 is TGCGCCAGCAGCTTGGGGGCAATCGGCTACACCTTC. The entire variable domain, with the rest obtained from reference TRBV5-1 and TRBJ1-2, is as follows: KAGVTQTPRYLIKTRGQQVTLSCSPISGHRSVSWYQQTPGQGLQFLFEYFSETQRNKGNFPGRFSGRQFSNSRSEMNVSTLELGDSALYLCASSLGAIGYTFGSGTRLTVV.

V is TRBV20-1 and J is TRBJ2-3; D gene ambiguous. This CDR3 has 11 residues. V dropped 4 bases and J dropped 6 bases, with 8 bases sitting between them. CDR1 is DFQATT, CDR2 SNEGSKA, per germline (reference sequence). CDR3 sequence reads: CSANGRDTQYF. The CDR3 region has the DNA TGCAGTGCTAATGGGCGGGATACGCAGTATTTT.